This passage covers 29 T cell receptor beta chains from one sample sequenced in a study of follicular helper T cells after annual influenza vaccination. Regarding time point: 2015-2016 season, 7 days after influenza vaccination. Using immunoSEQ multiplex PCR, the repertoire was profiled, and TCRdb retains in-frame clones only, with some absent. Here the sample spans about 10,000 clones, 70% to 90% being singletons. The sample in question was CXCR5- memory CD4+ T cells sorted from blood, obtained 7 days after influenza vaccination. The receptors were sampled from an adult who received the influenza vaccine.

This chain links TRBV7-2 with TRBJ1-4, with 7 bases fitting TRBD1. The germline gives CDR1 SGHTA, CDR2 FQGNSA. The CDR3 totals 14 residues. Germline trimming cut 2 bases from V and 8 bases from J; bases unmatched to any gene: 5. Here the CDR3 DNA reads TGTGCCAGCAGCTTAAACAGGGGAGGCGAAAAACTGTTTTTT. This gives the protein CASSLNRGGEKLFF.

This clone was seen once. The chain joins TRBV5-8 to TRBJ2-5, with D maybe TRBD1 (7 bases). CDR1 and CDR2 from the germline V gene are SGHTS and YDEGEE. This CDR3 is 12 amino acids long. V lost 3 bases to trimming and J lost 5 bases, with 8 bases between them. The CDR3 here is CASSSGGETQYF. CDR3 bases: TGTGCCAGCAGCTCAGGGGGGGAGACCCAGTACTTC. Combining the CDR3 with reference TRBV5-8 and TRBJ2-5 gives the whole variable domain EAGVTQSPTHLIKTRGQQATLRCSPISGHTSVYWYQQALGLGLQFLLWYDEGEERNRGNFPPRFSGRQFPNYSSELNVNALELEDSALYLCASSSGGETQYFGPGTRLLVL.

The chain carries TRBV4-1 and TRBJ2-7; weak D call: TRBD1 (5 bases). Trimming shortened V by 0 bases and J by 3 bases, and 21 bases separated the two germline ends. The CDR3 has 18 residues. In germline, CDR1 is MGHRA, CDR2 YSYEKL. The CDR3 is CASSQDRVYHRHHYEQYF. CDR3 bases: TGCGCCAGCAGCCAAGATAGGGTCTATCACAGGCACCACTACGAGCAGTACTTC.

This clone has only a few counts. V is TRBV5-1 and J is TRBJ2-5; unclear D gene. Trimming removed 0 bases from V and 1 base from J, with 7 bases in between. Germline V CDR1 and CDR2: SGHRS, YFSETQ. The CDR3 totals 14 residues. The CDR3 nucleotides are TGCGCCAGCAGCTTGGAGGGCATCCAAGAGACCCAGTACTTC. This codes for CASSLEGIQETQYF.

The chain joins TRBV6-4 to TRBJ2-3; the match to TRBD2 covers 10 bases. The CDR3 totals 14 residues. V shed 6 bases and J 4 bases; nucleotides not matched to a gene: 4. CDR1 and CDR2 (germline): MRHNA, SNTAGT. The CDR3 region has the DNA TGTGCCAGCAGCTTGACTAGCGGGCCAGATACGCAGTATTTT. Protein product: CASSLTSGPDTQYF.

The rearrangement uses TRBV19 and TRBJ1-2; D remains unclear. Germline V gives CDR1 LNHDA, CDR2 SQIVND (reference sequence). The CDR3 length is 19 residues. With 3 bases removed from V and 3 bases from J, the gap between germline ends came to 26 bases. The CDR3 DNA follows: TGTGCCAGTAGTATCGGGTCCATTGAATTAGGGCCCCACGACTATGGCTACACCTTC. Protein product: CASSIGSIELGPHDYGYTF.

Here the CDR3 DNA reads TGTGCCAGCACCTACAGGGCCAAACCAGACGAGCAGTACTTC. Protein sequence: CASTYRAKPDEQYF. The rearrangement joins TRBV6-6 to TRBJ2-7, with TRBD1 as a possible D gene (6 bases). CDR3 length: 14 amino acids. With 7 bases removed from V and 5 bases from J, the gap between germline ends came to 18 bases. Germline CDR1 and CDR2: MNHNY and SVGAGI (reference sequence).

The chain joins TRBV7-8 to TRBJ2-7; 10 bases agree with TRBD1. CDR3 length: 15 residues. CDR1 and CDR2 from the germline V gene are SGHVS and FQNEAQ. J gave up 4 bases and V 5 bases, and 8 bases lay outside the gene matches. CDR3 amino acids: CASSTSGTGVYEQYF. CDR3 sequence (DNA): TGTGCCAGCAGCACCTCCGGGACAGGGGTATACGAGCAGTACTTC.

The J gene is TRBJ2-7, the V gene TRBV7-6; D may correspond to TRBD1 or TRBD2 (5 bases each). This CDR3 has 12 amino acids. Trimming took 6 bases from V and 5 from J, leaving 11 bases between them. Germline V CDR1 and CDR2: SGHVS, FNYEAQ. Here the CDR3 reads CASSRRGDEQYF. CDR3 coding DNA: TGTGCCAGCAGTCGCCGAGGGGACGAGCAGTACTTC.

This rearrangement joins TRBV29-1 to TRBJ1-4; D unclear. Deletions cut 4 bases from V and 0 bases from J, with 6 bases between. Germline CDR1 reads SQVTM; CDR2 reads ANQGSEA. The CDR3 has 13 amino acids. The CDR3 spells CSVARTTNEKLFF. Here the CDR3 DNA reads TGCAGCGTTGCAAGAACAACTAATGAAAAACTGTTTTTT.

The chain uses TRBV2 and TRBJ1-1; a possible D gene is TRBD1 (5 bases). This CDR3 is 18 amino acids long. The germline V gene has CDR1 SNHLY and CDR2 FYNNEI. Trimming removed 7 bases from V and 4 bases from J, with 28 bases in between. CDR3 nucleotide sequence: TGTGCCAGCAACCTCCAGGCGGTTCGGGGCCGAACGGGCACTGAAGCTTTCTTT. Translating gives CASNLQAVRGRTGTEAFF.

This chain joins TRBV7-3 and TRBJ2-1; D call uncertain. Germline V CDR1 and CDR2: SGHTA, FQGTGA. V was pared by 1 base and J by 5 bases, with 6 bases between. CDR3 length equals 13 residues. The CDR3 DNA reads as TGTGCCAGCAGCTTAAGTCAGAACAATGAGCAGTTCTTC. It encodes CASSLSQNNEQFF. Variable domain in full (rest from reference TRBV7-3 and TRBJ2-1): GAGVSQTPSNKVTEKGKYVELRCDPISGHTALYWYRQSLGQGPEFLIYFQGTGAADDSGLPNDRFFAVRPEGSVSTLKIQRTERGDSAVYLCASSLSQNNEQFFGPGTRLTVL.

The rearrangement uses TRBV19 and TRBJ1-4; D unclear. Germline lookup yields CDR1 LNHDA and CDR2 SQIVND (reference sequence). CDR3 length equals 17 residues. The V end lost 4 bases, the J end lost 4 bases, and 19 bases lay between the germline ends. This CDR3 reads CASSTYRRAEYNEKLFF. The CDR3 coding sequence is TGTGCCAGTAGTACTTATCGGAGGGCAGAATATAATGAAAAACTGTTTTTT.

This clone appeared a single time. The CDR3: CASSLKKTVLNEKLFF. The CDR3 DNA reads TGTGCCAGCAGCTTAAAGAAGACAGTCCTCAATGAAAAACTGTTTTTT. The rearrangement uses TRBV7-9 and TRBJ1-4; a possible D gene is TRBD1 (5 bases). V was cut by 2 bases and J by 5 bases, with 15 bases left in between. Looked up from germline, CDR1 is SEHNR and CDR2 is FQNEAQ (reference sequence). The CDR3 is 16 residues long.

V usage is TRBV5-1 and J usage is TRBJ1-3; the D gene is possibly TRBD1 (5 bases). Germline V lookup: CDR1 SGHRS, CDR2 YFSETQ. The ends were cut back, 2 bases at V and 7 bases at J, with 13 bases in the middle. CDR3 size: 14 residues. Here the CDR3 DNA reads TGCGCCAGCAGCTTTGAGGGTCAGGGTAACACCATATATTTT. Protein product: CASSFEGQGNTIYF.

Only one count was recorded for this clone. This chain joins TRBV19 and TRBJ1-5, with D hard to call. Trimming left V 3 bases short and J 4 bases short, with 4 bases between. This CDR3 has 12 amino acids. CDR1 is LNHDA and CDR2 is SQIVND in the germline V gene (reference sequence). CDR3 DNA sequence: TGTGCCAGTAGTATCTTAAATCAGCCCCAGCATTTT. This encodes CASSILNQPQHF.

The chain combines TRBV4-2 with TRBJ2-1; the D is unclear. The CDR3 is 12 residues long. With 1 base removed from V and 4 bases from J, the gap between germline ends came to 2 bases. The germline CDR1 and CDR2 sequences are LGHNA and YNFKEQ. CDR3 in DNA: TGTGCCAGCAGCCAAGTTTACAATGAGCAGTTCTTC. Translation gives CASSQVYNEQFF.

This CDR3 reads CAISRTSGTDTQYF. CDR3 sequence (DNA): TGTGCCATCAGTCGGACTAGCGGCACAGATACGCAGTATTTT. The genes are TRBV10-3 and TRBJ2-3; TRBD2 matches 9 bases. The CDR3 is 14 residues long. Unmatched junction bases numbered 1, after V lost 5 bases and J lost 1 base. Germline values: CDR1 ENHRY, CDR2 SYGVKD.

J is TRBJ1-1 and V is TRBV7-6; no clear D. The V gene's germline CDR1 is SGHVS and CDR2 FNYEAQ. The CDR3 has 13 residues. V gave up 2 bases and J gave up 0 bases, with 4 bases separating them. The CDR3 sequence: CASSLTMNTEAFF. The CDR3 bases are TGTGCCAGCAGCTTAACGATGAACACTGAAGCTTTCTTT.

Here the CDR3 reads CASSERSGNTGELFF. The CDR3 region has the DNA TGTGCCAGCAGTGAACGTTCGGGGAACACCGGGGAGCTGTTTTTT. The chain joins TRBV25-1 to TRBJ2-2; D remains unclear. Trimming pared 2 bases from V and 1 base from J, leaving 8 bases between. The germline CDR1 and CDR2 sequences are MGHDK and SYGVNS. The CDR3 extends over 15 amino acids.

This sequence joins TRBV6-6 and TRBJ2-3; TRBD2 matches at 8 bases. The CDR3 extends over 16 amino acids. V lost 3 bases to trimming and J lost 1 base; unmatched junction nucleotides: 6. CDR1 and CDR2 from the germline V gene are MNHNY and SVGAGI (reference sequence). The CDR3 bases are TGTGCCAGCAGTTATGACGGAGCGGGGGGCACAGATACGCAGTATTTT. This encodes CASSYDGAGGTDTQYF.

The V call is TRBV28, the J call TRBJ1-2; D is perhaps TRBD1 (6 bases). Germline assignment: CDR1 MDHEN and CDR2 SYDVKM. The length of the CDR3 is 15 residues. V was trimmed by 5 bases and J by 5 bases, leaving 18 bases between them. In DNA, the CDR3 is TGTGCCAGCAGTCCTAAACAGGGTGTACGGTATGGCTACACCTTC. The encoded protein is CASSPKQGVRYGYTF.

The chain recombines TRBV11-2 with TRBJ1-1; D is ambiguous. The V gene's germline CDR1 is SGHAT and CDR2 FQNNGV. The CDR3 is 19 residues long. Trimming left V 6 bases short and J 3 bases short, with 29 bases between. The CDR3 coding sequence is TGTGCCAGCAGTCATCAAGACGGATGGATCCTTACAATAGACACTGAAGCTTTCTTT. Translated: CASSHQDGWILTIDTEAFF.

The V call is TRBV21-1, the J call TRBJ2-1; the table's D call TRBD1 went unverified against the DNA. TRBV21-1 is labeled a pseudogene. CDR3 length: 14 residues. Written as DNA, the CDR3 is TGTGCCGAAACAGGGCCGGGGATGGACAATGAGCAGTTCTTC. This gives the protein CAETGPGMDNEQFF.

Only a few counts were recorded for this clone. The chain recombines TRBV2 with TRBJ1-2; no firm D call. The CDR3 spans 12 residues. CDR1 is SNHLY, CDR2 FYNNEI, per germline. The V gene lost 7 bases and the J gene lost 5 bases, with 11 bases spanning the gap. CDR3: CASIRVPYGYTF. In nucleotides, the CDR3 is TGTGCCAGCATTAGGGTCCCTTATGGCTACACCTTC.

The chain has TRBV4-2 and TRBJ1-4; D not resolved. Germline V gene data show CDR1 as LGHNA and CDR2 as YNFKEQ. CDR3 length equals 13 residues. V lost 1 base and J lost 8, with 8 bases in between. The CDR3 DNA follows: TGTGCCAGCAGCCAAGCTGTGAGGGAAAAACTGTTTTTT. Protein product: CASSQAVREKLFF.

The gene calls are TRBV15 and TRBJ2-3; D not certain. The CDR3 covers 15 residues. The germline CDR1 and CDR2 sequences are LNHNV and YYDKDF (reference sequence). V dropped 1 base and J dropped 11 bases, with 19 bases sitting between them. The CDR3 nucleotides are TGTGCCACCAGCAGAGCCGACCGAGTTGCTGGTGGGCAGTATTTT. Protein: CATSRADRVAGGQYF.

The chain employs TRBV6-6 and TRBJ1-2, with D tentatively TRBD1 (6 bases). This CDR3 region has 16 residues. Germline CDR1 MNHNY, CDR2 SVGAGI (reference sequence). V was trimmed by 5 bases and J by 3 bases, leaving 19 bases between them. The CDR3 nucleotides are TGTGCCAGCAGTCCGAGACAGGTTCGGGTGGACTATGGCTACACCTTC. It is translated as CASSPRQVRVDYGYTF.

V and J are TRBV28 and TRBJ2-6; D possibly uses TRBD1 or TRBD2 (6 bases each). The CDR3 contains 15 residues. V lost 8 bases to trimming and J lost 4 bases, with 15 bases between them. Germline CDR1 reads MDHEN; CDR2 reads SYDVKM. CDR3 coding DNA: TGTGCCAGCGGGGGGCACTCTACCGGGGCCAACGTCCTGACTTTC. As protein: CASGGHSTGANVLTF. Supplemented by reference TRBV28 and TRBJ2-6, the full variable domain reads DVKVTQSSRYLVKRTGEKVFLECVQDMDHENMFWYRQDPGLGLRLIYFSYDVKMKEKGDIPEGYSVSREKKERFSLILESASTNQTSMYLCASGGHSTGANVLTFGAGSRLTVL.